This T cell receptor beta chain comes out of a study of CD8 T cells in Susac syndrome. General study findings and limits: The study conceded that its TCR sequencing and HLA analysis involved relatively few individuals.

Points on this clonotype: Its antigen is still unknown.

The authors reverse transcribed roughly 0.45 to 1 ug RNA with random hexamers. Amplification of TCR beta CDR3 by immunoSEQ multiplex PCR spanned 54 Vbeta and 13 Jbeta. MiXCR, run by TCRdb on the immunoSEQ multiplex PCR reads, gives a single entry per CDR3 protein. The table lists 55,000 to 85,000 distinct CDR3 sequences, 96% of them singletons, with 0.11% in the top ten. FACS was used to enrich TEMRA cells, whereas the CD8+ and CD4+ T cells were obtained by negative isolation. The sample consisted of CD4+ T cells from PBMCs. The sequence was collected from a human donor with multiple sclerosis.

DNA of the CDR3: TGCAGTGCTGCCACCCGGGTAGGGGGCGACTATGGCTACACCTTC. This gives the protein CSAATRVGGDYGYTF. V usage is TRBV20-1 and J usage is TRBJ1-2, with 7 bases matching TRBD1. The germline gives CDR1 DFQATT, CDR2 SNEGSKA (reference sequence). V trimming: 5 bases; J trimming: 3 bases; junction bases outside the gene matches: 12. The CDR3 loop spans 15 amino acids.